This T cell receptor beta chain emerged from a study of cytomegalovirus exposure and HLA in healthy donors (dated by TCRdb to the late 2010s). Describing the broader study: According to an earlier analysis of 587 of the donors, about 179 million T cells yielded some 120 million unique TCR beta sequences and roughly 280 Gb of sequence data. The study profiled the T cell repertoires of hundreds of subjects by immunosequencing and related them to cytomegalovirus serostatus. An earlier analysis of approximately 580 of the donors used high-throughput TCR beta sequencing to judge whether each TCR beta V gene segment behaved as functional or pseudogenic. In a later genetic analysis, genome-wide SNP genotypes for about 55% of the roughly 700 donors were used, and that subset was treated as a discovery cohort. Donor age, sex, ethnicity and CMV serostatus were compiled together with the repertoire data. Typing coverage differed by locus: A, B, C, DRB1 and DQB1 were typed in about 629-640 donors, DQA1 in about 560, DPA1 in roughly 590, and DPB1 in roughly 470. Every discovery cohort repertoire had been produced on one sequencing platform. A later analysis re-analyzed previously published TCR beta repertoires from 660 or so donors and added high-resolution HLA genotyping to study TCR occurrence patterns. To predict cytomegalovirus infection status, the study combined high-throughput TCR immunosequencing, statistical association of individual TCRs with disease status, and machine learning. Five DR-DQ haplotypes were treated as single units for association and clustering because of strong linkage in the cohort. An early release covering 500 to 750 HLA-typed donors comprised about 290 gigabases of sequencing data and 85 million to 100 million unique TCR sequences. The aim of the study was to test whether cataloging public T cell receptors could identify signatures of past pathogen exposure. HLA typing covered class I and class II loci at four-digit resolution. In the later analysis, no new phenotypic data were used to find candidate immune exposures; instead, reliance was placed on TCR beta sequences and their occurrence across donors. Among around 400 genotyped donors of the cohort, an average of around 250,000 unique TCR beta nucleotide sequences was sequenced per donor, of which roughly 17% were non-productive. Of the 350 to 450 genotyped donors, less than 90% were placed in the genetic ancestry cluster associated with self-reported Caucasian donors. A separate validation cohort of roughly 130 different subjects was used in addition to the 666-subject first cohort. The full study reports these points: In an earlier analysis of 587 of the donors, most TCR beta V segments were observed in productive rearrangements about 87% or about 30% of the time, broadly matching IMGT annotations. Linkage disequilibrium might explain the correlated functional status among segregating V segments, but an unknown experimental factor could not be ruled out. In vitro tests confirmed that three of the cytomegalovirus-associated TCR beta chains recognize cytomegalovirus antigens. In a later genetic analysis, fewer N-insertions in productive TCRs were reported among donors in an Asian-associated ancestry cluster than the roughly 640-donor mean. A further reported finding was that TCR beta sequences accurately predicted the HLA-A and HLA-B alleles for most subjects in the first cohort. Because some donors lacked HLA typing at each locus, the association tests relied only on the typed subset. Sequencing depth was assumed to be roughly uniform across donors in the presence/absence analyses, though that assumption may not hold. The earlier analysis of 587 of the donors excluded some 15 rarely observed V segments, including chromosome 9 orphons, because counts were too low. Assigning TCR associations to individual alleles was difficult when HLA alleles, especially DR and DQ, strongly co-occurred. The sequencing pipeline was judged likely to have produced a cluster of highly shared sequence variants as a technical artifact. According to the authors, the approach could potentially be generalized to other disease states and immunological phenotypes. In a later analysis, HLA-associated TCR beta chains were found to be more clonally expanded and to have lower generation probabilities than equally common non-associated chains. According to a later analysis, most CMV-associated TCR beta chains appeared to be HLA-restricted, and the HLA associations seemed to be driven largely by CMV exposure. In a later genetic analysis, a missense DCLRE1C variant was associated with V-gene and J-gene trimming of TCR beta chains, and the association was replicated in an independent cohort. At a false discovery rate of 0.05, a later analysis linked 15,000 to 20,000 TCR beta sequences to specific HLA alleles. Because the 87-base-pair reads could not distinguish some IMGT-functional V segments, including TRBV6-2 and TRBV6-3, those segments were excluded. The cohort was sequenced for TCR beta chains only, and without alpha or paired-chain data the features that could be detected were limited. While some public TCRs were present in many individuals, most TCR sequences turned up only very rarely across donors. For the cohort, immune exposure information was limited to CMV serostatus. In a later analysis, several top co-occurrence clusters were reported to appear linked to parvovirus B19, influenza, CMV and Epstein-Barr virus. The classifier was reported to diagnose cytomegalovirus status with high specificity and sensitivity in both the original and validation cohorts. A total of about 180 TCR beta chains were listed by the study as associated with cytomegalovirus. In a later analysis, TCR association rates were found to vary across HLA loci, with the most associated TCRs seen for DRB1 alleles and the fewest for HLA-C alleles.

Comments on this clone: Its antigen specificity is not known. Base qualities are not recorded, but no much larger clone differs from it by a single base.

The cohort was made up of hundreds of healthy bone marrow donors. At the time of sampling, every cohort member was nominally healthy, though immune exposures that went unrecorded were likely present. The donor was CMV seronegative and belonged to the group of more than 300 seronegative cohort members. Each donor provided a peripheral blood sample, and peripheral blood mononuclear cells were used for TCR beta sequencing. Genomic DNA extraction from the blood cell samples was performed with the Qiagen DNeasy Blood Extraction Kit. To prepare the library, the immunoSEQ multiplex PCR assay was applied. A mixture of 60 forward primers for TCR Vbeta segments and 13 reverse primers for TCR Jbeta segments was used in the multiplex PCR. The CDR3 region of rearranged TCR beta genes was amplified from genomic DNA by a multiplex PCR assay. On the Illumina HiSeq System, the amplified TCR beta libraries were sequenced as 87-base-pair reads. The authors' analysis ran thus. In a later analysis, some 80 million unique TCR beta chains were counted across the roughly 670 repertoires, and roughly 9.9 million of these chains were shared by at least two donors. Raw reads were error-corrected and collapsed into unique sequences by a nearest-neighbor algorithm in which closely related sequences were merged to remove PCR and sequencing errors. V, D and J gene segments were assigned by aligning CDR3 sequences to IMGT reference sequences. For a sequence to be retained, at least a six-nucleotide match to both a V gene segment and a J gene segment was required. Rearrangements were classified as productive when the CDR3 lacked stop codons and remained in frame with V and J, and all other rearrangements were classified as non-productive. Following IMGT convention, CDR3 was defined as the stretch from the second conserved V-encoded cysteine to the conserved J-encoded phenylalanine. Sequences without an unambiguous match to a single V gene segment were excluded from the earlier analysis of about 640 of the donors. An earlier analysis of a few hundred of the donors called V segments functional above 56.7% productive rearrangements and segregating when the between-donor standard deviation exceeded 5%. To diagnose cytomegalovirus status from the catalog of TCR beta chain sequences, a statistical classification framework was built. V and J gene assignment, in a later analysis, came from comparing TCR nucleotide sequences with IMGT/GENE-DB human TR gene sequences. Using the TCRdist pipeline, a later analysis assigned CDR3 sequences along with most-parsimonious VDJ recombination scenarios. A later analysis defined each TCR beta chain by its CDR3 amino acid sequence plus V-gene family, and excluded reads lacking a unique V-gene family. A later analysis removed roughly 590 highly shared, low-generation-probability nucleotide sequences to deal with suspected cross-contamination and a sequencing artifact. In a later analysis, a clonal expansion index was calculated for each public chain from normalized within-repertoire ranks of inferred template counts. Generation probabilities in a later analysis came from a VDJ recombination model fitted to out-of-frame rearrangements, and those results were checked against IGoR. In a later analysis, hypergeometric tests were used to score TCR-TCR, TCR-HLA and TCR-CMV co-occurrence, with a repertoire-size bias correction applied to TCR pairs. In a later analysis, false discovery rates were estimated by permuting HLA or CMV assignments 20 times. In a later analysis, co-occurring TCRs were grouped using DBSCAN, and TCRdist sequence similarity was added for clustering within HLA-allele-positive subsets. For co-occurrence clustering, repertoires with fewer than 30,000 or more than 120,000 public chains were excluded, along with a handful of repertoires with anomalous nucleotide sharing. Sourced from immuneACCESS, this table was stored by TCRdb with only in-frame sequences that have V and J called. A share of the clones is absent; for the studies checked, an unresolved V gene accounts for under half, and the remainder has no known explanation. V and J calls and clone size are as listed in that table; D and trimming were resolved from the DNA. Here the sample has about 43,000 clones; 60% to 85% occur a single time. Together, the top ten hold more than 1.3% of the sample.

The CDR3 covers 15 residues, taking in both the cysteine and the phenylalanine. Only the CDR3 DNA stays, 45 bases, in frame from base 1. The germline V gene (reference sequence) gives CDR1 as SGHNT and CDR2 as YYREEE. The germline V and J ends show losses of 0 bases and 8 bases respectively, and no gene match explains 7 bases of the junction. Sequenced material: PBMCs. The source of this sequence is a man aged 25 to 40 in good health and CMV-seronegative. Rearrangement joined TRBV5-4 to TRBJ2-2; the junction holds 7 bases that match TRBD2. The sequenced DNA: TGTGCCAGCAGCTTGGTGGGAGGGCCCTCGGGGGAGCTGTTTTTT. Translated, this is CASSLVGGPSGELFF.